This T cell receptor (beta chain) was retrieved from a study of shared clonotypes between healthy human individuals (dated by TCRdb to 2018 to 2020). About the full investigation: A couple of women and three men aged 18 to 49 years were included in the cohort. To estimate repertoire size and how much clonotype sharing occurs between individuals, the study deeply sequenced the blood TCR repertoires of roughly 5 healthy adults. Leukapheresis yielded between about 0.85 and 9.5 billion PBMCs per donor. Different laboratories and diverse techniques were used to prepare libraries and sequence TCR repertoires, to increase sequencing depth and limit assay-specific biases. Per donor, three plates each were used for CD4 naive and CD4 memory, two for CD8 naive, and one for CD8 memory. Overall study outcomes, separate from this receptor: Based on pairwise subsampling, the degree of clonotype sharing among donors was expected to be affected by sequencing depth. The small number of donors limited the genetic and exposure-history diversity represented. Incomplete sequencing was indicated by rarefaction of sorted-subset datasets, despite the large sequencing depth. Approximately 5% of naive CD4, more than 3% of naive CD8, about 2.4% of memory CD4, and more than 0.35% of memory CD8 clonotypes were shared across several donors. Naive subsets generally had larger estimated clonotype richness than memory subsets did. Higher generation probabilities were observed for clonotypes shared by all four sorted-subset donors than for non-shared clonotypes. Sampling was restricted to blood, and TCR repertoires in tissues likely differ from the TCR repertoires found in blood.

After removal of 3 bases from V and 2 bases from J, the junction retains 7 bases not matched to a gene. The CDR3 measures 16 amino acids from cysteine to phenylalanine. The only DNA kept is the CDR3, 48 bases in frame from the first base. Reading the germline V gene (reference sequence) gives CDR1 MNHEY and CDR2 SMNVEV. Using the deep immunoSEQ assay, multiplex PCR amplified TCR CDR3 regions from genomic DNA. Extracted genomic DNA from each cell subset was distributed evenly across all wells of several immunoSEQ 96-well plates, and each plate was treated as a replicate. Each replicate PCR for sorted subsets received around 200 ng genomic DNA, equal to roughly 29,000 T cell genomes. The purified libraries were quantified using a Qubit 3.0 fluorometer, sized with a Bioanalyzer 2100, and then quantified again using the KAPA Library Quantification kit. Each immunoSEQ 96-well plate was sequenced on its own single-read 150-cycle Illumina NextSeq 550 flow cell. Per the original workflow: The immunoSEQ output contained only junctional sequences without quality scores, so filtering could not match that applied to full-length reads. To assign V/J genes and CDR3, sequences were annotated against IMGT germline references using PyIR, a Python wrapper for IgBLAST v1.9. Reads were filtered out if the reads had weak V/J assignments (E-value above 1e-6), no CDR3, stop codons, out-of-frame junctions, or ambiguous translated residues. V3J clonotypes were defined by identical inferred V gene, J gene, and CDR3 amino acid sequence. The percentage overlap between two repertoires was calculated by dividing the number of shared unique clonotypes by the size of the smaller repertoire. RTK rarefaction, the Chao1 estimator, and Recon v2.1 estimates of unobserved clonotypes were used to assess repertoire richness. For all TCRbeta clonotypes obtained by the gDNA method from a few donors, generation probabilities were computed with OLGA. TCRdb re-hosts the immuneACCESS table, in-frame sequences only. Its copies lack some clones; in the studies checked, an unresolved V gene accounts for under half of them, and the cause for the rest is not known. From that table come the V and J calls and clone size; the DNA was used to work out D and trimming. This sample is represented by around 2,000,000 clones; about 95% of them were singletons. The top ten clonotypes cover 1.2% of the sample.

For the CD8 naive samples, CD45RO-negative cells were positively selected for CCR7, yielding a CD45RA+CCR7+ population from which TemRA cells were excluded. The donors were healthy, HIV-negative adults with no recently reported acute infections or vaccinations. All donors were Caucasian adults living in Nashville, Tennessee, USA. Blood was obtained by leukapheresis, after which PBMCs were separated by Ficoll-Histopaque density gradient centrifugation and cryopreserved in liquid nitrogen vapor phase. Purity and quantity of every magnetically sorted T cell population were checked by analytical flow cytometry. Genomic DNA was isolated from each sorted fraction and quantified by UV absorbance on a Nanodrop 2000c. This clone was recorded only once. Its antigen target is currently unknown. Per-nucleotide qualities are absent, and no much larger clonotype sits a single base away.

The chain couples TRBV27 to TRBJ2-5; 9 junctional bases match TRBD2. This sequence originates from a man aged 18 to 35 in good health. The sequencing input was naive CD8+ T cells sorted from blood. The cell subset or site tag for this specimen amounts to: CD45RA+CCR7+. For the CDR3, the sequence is CASSLLASGTQETQYF. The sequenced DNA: TGTGCCAGCAGTTTGCTGGCTAGCGGGACACAAGAGACCCAGTACTTC.